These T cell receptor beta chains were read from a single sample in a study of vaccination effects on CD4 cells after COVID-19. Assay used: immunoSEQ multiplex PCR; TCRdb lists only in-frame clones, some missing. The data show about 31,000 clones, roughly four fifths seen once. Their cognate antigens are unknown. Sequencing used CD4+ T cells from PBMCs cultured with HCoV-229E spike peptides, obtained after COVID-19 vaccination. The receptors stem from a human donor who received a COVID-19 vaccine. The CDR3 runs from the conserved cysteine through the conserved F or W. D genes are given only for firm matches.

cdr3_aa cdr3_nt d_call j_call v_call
CASSRDSGGYEQYF TGTGCCAGCAGTCGGGACAGTGGTGGGTACGAGCAGTACTTC TRBD1 TRBJ2-7 TRBV2
CASSIALEGAEAFF TGTGCCAGTAGTATAGCCCTGGAGGGGGCTGAAGCTTTCTTT NA TRBJ1-1 TRBV19
CASSSQLLAGGWDTQYF TGTGCCAGCAGCTCCCAGCTTTTGGCAGGGGGTTGGGATACGCAGTATTTT TRBD1 TRBJ2-3 TRBV11-2
CASSYDRAEQYF TGTGCCAGCTCTTACGACAGGGCCGAGCAGTACTTC TRBD1 TRBJ2-7 TRBV18
CASSSGGQGVKTQYF TGTGCCAGCAGCTCGGGAGGACAGGGGGTAAAGACCCAGTACTTC TRBD1 TRBJ2-5 TRBV27
CAWSGGGLIEQFF TGTGCCTGGAGTGGCGGGGGGCTCATTGAGCAGTTCTTC TRBD2 TRBJ2-1 TRBV30
CASSEWGRKTGETQYF TGTGCCAGCAGTGAATGGGGGCGCAAAACGGGAGAGACCCAGTACTTC NA TRBJ2-5 TRBV6-1
CASGGTGGTDTQYF TGTGCCAGCGGAGGGACAGGGGGGACAGATACGCAGTATTTT TRBD1 TRBJ2-3 TRBV6-5
CASSIGGIEGYTF TGTGCCAGCAGTATTGGAGGGATTGAGGGCTACACCTTC NA TRBJ1-2 TRBV5-4
CASSPRPPGRETQYF TGTGCCAGCTCACCCCGCCCCCCGGGCCGGGAGACCCAGTACTTC NA TRBJ2-5 TRBV18
CASSYDAGTRGDEQYF TGTGCCAGCAGCTACGACGCCGGGACTAGAGGAGACGAGCAGTACTTC TRBD2 TRBJ2-7 TRBV7-9
CASSYSHGGYGYTF TGTGCCAGTAGTTACTCGCACGGGGGGTATGGCTACACCTTC NA TRBJ1-2 TRBV19
CASSSVYEQYF TGTGCCAGCAGTTCCGTCTACGAGCAGTACTTC NA TRBJ2-7 TRBV6-5